This T cell receptor (beta chain) was retrieved from a study of blood T cell repertoires in COVID-19 (dated by TCRdb to 2018 to 2021). Background for the entire study: Samples covering the acute and convalescent phases of COVID-19 were provided by collaborators in the United States, Italy and Spain. Deeply sampled blood TCRbeta repertoires from subjects exposed to, actively infected with, or recovered from COVID-19 were included in the dataset. Samples were obtained from the ongoing ImmuneRACE study (first 160 participants) and from some 1,300 subjects provided by 6 global collaborators. The repertoires were made available in a free public database intended to serve as a resource for research on the immune response to SARS-CoV-2. The material from the prospective study consisted of cDNA or gDNA derived from T cells, B-cell-depleted T cells, or PBMCs. Where HLA class I and class II types were available, the types were taken from metadata supplied by the sample provider, not from assay-based typing. A de-identified subject ID, COVID-19 status, age in years and sex were almost always included in the sample metadata. On the study overall, not on this receptor specifically: Clinical and demographic metadata were provided uncurated, with the amount varying by source and participant.

Concerning this clone itself: Its antigen has not been determined. Base qualities are not recorded, but no much larger clone differs from it by a single base.

Trimming takes 3 bases from V and 5 bases from J, and the germline ends sit 16 bases apart. The germline V gene (reference sequence) gives CDR1 as LNHDA and CDR2 as SQIVND. The cysteine opens and the phenylalanine closes a CDR3 of 15 amino acids. Only CDR3 DNA remains: 45 bases, in frame from the first base. The immunoSEQ Assay, a bias-controlled multiplex PCR, was used to amplify TCRbeta CDR3 regions from genomic DNA. The authors' pipeline ran thus. Within the assay, amplification of reference gene primers was used to estimate how many nucleated cells each sample contained. To quantify the absolute abundance of each unique TCRbeta CDR3 rearrangement, sequence reads were collapsed and filtered. Productive Simpson clonality was computed per sample as the square root of Simpson's diversity index over productive rearrangements. The source is immuneACCESS, and TCRdb retained only in-frame sequences with V and J called. Part of the clones is not carried over; for the studies checked, unresolved V genes explain less than half of this, and the remainder is unexplained. The DNA was the basis for D and trimming; V, J and clone size are from that table. This sample is represented by tens of thousands of clones; more than 70% of them were singletons. Together, the top ten hold about 20% of the sample.

Each collaborating institution followed its own protocols to collect whole blood in K2EDTA tubes. For TCRbeta analysis, collaborators shipped samples as frozen whole blood, isolated PBMCs, or DNA extracted from either of those sample types. This clonotype was obtained from a human donor in a cohort sampled during active COVID-19. Sequenced input: peripheral blood. The chain joins TRBV19 to TRBJ2-5; matching of 5 bases hints at TRBD2 as the D gene. The DNA sequence is TGTGCCAGTAGTATCCCCGGACGGACTGGGGAGACCCAGTACTTC. Its amino acids are CASSIPGRTGETQYF.